This TCR beta chain originates from a study of T-cell reconstitution after alpha-beta-depleted transplantation in children. Per the germline V gene, CDR1 is KGHDR and CDR2 is SFDVKD. The CDR3 runs to 16 residues. J gave up 4 bases and V 0 bases, and 4 bases lay outside the gene matches. Study-wide points: Certain patients had high TCRbeta diversity at day 60, and it came from recipient T cells and thymic progenitors that survived. At the one-year point after transplant, T-cell counts and TCRbeta diversity were found to come mostly from T cells that had been newly produced.

As for this clonotype: Its matching antigen is unknown.

This sample's TCRbeta library carried unique molecular identifier barcodes. TCRdb used MiXCR to reprocess the PCR reads, holding one entry per CDR3 protein. The table lists around 90,000 distinct CDR3 sequences, 15% to 18% of them singletons. The sample consisted of PBMCs, mostly from graft donor cells, taken 180 days after TCRalphabeta/CD19-depleted stem cell transplant. This chain joins TRBV24-1 and TRBJ2-1; 8 positions agree with TRBD2. The sequence was collected from a male patient between 2 and 10 years old who had a stem cell transplant for acute lymphoblastic leukemia, so the T cells may come from the graft donor. CDR3 sequence reads: CATSDLGRGAYNEQFF. The CDR3 DNA sequence: TGTGCCACCAGTGATTTGGGGCGGGGGGCGTACAATGAGCAGTTCTTC.